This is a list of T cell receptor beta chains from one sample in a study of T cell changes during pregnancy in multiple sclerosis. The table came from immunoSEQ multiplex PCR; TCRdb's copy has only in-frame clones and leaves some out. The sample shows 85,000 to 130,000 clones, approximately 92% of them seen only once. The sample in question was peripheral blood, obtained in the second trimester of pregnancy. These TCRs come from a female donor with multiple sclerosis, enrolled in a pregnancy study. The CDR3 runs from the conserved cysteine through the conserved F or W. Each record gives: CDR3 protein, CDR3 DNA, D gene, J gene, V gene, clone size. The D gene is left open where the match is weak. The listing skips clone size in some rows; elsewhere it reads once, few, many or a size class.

CDR3aa: CAWSPAGGTLFGYTF
CDR3nt: TGTGCCTGGAGTCCCGCGGGCGGGACTCTTTTCGGCTACACCTTC
d_gene: NA
j_gene: TRBJ1-2
v_gene: TRBV30
abundance: NA

CDR3aa: CASSKWGQNYGYTF
CDR3nt: TGTGCCAGCAGCAAATGGGGACAGAACTATGGCTACACCTTC
d_gene: TRBD1
j_gene: TRBJ1-2
v_gene: TRBV6-5
abundance: NA

CDR3aa: CASTQRPPLAGDLGELFF
CDR3nt: TGTGCCAGCACCCAGCGTCCTCCCCTAGCGGGAGATCTAGGGGAGCTGTTTTTT
d_gene: TRBD2
j_gene: TRBJ2-2
v_gene: TRBV2
abundance: NA

CDR3aa: CASSPRGGAGTNTGELFF
CDR3nt: TGTGCCAGCTCACCAAGAGGGGGAGCGGGGACGAACACCGGGGAGCTGTTTTTT
d_gene: NA
j_gene: TRBJ2-2
v_gene: TRBV18
abundance: NA

CDR3aa: CASRFSSTGRSTEAFF
CDR3nt: TGTGCCAGCAGATTCTCCTCGACAGGCCGTTCCACTGAAGCTTTCTTT
d_gene: NA
j_gene: TRBJ1-1
v_gene: TRBV28
abundance: once

CDR3aa: CASSTTDRGRWDNQPQHF
CDR3nt: TGTGCCAGTAGTACCACCGACAGGGGGCGATGGGACAATCAGCCCCAGCATTTT
d_gene: TRBD1
j_gene: TRBJ1-5
v_gene: TRBV19
abundance: NA

CDR3aa: CASSTGTGGTGELFF
CDR3nt: TGTGCCAGCAGTACAGGGACAGGGGGGACCGGGGAGCTGTTTTTT
d_gene: TRBD1
j_gene: TRBJ2-2
v_gene: TRBV2
abundance: NA

CDR3aa: CASSDSGGTGNTIYF
CDR3nt: TGTGCCAGCAGTGATTCAGGGGGAACGGGAAACACCATATATTTT
d_gene: TRBD1
j_gene: TRBJ1-3
v_gene: TRBV25-1
abundance: NA

CDR3aa: CASSLGLAGNPEQYF
CDR3nt: TGTGCCAGCAGCTTAGGGCTAGCGGGAAACCCCGAGCAGTACTTC
d_gene: TRBD2
j_gene: TRBJ2-7
v_gene: TRBV7-6
abundance: few

CDR3aa: CASSIGGYTGELFF
CDR3nt: TGTGCCAGTAGTATCGGGGGGTACACCGGGGAGCTGTTTTTT
d_gene: TRBD2
j_gene: TRBJ2-2
v_gene: TRBV19
abundance: NA

CDR3aa: CASIPRQGIGGYTF
CDR3nt: TGTGCCAGTATTCCGAGACAGGGGATAGGTGGCTACACCTTC
d_gene: TRBD1
j_gene: TRBJ1-2
v_gene: TRBV19
abundance: NA

CDR3aa: CAISEGQGVRTEAFF
CDR3nt: TGTGCCATCAGTGAGGGACAGGGAGTAAGAACTGAAGCTTTCTTT
d_gene: TRBD1
j_gene: TRBJ1-1
v_gene: TRBV10-3
abundance: NA

CDR3aa: CASKGVSGSSTDTQYF
CDR3nt: TGTGCCAGCAAGGGAGTTAGCGGCTCTAGCACAGATACGCAGTATTTT
d_gene: NA
j_gene: TRBJ2-3
v_gene: TRBV2
abundance: NA

CDR3aa: CASSYSRGGGGEAFF
CDR3nt: TGTGCCAGCAGTTACTCGAGAGGGGGCGGAGGTGAAGCTTTCTTT
d_gene: TRBD1
j_gene: TRBJ1-1
v_gene: TRBV6-6
abundance: NA

CDR3aa: CASSTWTSGRGLTGELFF
CDR3nt: TGTGCCAGCAGTACTTGGACTAGCGGGAGAGGTTTGACCGGGGAGCTGTTTTTT
d_gene: TRBD2
j_gene: TRBJ2-2
v_gene: TRBV7-8
abundance: NA

CDR3aa: CASSPGTGNENTEAFF
CDR3nt: TGTGCCAGCAGCCCCGGGACAGGGAATGAGAACACTGAAGCTTTCTTT
d_gene: TRBD1
j_gene: TRBJ1-1
v_gene: TRBV5-4
abundance: NA

CDR3aa: CASEARGLVNEQFF
CDR3nt: TGTGCCAGTGAAGCGAGGGGGCTAGTCAATGAGCAGTTCTTC
d_gene: TRBD1
j_gene: TRBJ2-1
v_gene: TRBV19
abundance: NA

CDR3aa: CAWMGGKSYEQYF
CDR3nt: TGTGCCTGGATGGGGGGGAAGTCCTACGAGCAGTACTTC
d_gene: TRBD2
j_gene: TRBJ2-7
v_gene: TRBV30
abundance: NA

CDR3aa: CASSIDTGGIHTGELFF
CDR3nt: TGTGCCAGTAGTATAGATACAGGGGGAATACACACCGGGGAGCTGTTTTTT
d_gene: TRBD1
j_gene: TRBJ2-2
v_gene: TRBV19
abundance: NA

CDR3aa: CASSTFRGNVYGYTF
CDR3nt: TGTGCCAGCTCAACATTCAGGGGGAATGTCTATGGCTACACCTTC
d_gene: TRBD1
j_gene: TRBJ1-2
v_gene: TRBV18
abundance: NA

CDR3aa: CASSLRDEQYF
CDR3nt: TGTGCCAGCAGCTTACGGGACGAGCAGTACTTC
d_gene: NA
j_gene: TRBJ2-7
v_gene: TRBV7-2
abundance: NA

CDR3aa: CAISEFTGTNEKLFF
CDR3nt: TGTGCCATCAGTGAGTTCACGGGGACTAATGAAAAACTGTTTTTT
d_gene: NA
j_gene: TRBJ1-4
v_gene: TRBV10-3
abundance: NA

CDR3aa: CASSGTAFLPQHF
CDR3nt: TGTGCCAGCAGCGGGACAGCATTTCTGCCCCAGCATTTT
d_gene: TRBD1
j_gene: TRBJ1-5
v_gene: TRBV6-6
abundance: NA

CDR3aa: CASRRTSGGGPGELFF
CDR3nt: TGTGCCAGCAGGCGAACCTCAGGGGGAGGACCCGGGGAGCTGTTTTTT
d_gene: NA
j_gene: TRBJ2-2
v_gene: TRBV7-9
abundance: NA

CDR3aa: CASRPAPGEYTEAFF
CDR3nt: TGTGCCAGCAGGCCCGCTCCGGGGGAGTACACTGAAGCTTTCTTT
d_gene: NA
j_gene: TRBJ1-1
v_gene: TRBV5-5
abundance: few

CDR3aa: CASRVKQGKRSYGYTF
CDR3nt: TGTGCCAGTAGGGTCAAACAGGGAAAGCGGAGCTATGGCTACACCTTC
d_gene: NA
j_gene: TRBJ1-2
v_gene: TRBV19
abundance: few

CDR3aa: CASSVVRTGKNYGYTF
CDR3nt: TGTGCCAGCAGCGTAGTCAGGACAGGAAAAAACTATGGCTACACCTTC
d_gene: TRBD1
j_gene: TRBJ1-2
v_gene: TRBV9
abundance: NA

CDR3aa: CASSEGWGQSTGELFF
CDR3nt: TGTGCCAGCAGTGAAGGTTGGGGGCAAAGTACCGGGGAGCTGTTTTTT
d_gene: NA
j_gene: TRBJ2-2
v_gene: TRBV6-1
abundance: NA

CDR3aa: CASSQDGLADYNEQFF
CDR3nt: TGTGCCAGCAGCCAAGACGGACTAGCGGATTACAATGAGCAGTTCTTC
d_gene: TRBD2
j_gene: TRBJ2-1
v_gene: TRBV4-2
abundance: NA

CDR3aa: CASSLALGEKLFF
CDR3nt: TGTGCCAGCAGCTTAGCGTTGGGCGAAAAACTGTTTTTT
d_gene: NA
j_gene: TRBJ1-4
v_gene: TRBV7-9
abundance: NA

CDR3aa: CASSLAIGRSEAFF
CDR3nt: TGTGCCAGCAGCTTAGCCATCGGCCGGAGCGAAGCTTTCTTT
d_gene: NA
j_gene: TRBJ1-1
v_gene: TRBV7-8
abundance: NA

CDR3aa: CASSLGGGLPYGELFF
CDR3nt: TGTGCCAGCAGTTTAGGGGGAGGACTTCCCTACGGGGAGCTGTTTTTT
d_gene: NA
j_gene: TRBJ2-2
v_gene: TRBV27
abundance: NA

CDR3aa: CASSRPGQTDTQYF
CDR3nt: TGTGCCAGCAGTCGGCCCGGACAGACAGATACGCAGTATTTT
d_gene: NA
j_gene: TRBJ2-3
v_gene: TRBV28
abundance: NA

CDR3aa: CASSEDGGEGETQYF
CDR3nt: TGTGCCAGCAGTGAAGACGGCGGGGAGGGAGAGACCCAGTACTTC
d_gene: TRBD2
j_gene: TRBJ2-5
v_gene: TRBV6-1
abundance: NA

CDR3aa: CASSFNSGVITDTQYF
CDR3nt: TGCGCCAGCAGCTTTAACAGCGGGGTGATCACAGATACGCAGTATTTT
d_gene: TRBD2
j_gene: TRBJ2-3
v_gene: TRBV5-1
abundance: NA

CDR3aa: CASSLGGSTNEKLFF
CDR3nt: TGTGCCAGCAGCTTGGGAGGGTCAACTAATGAAAAACTGTTTTTT
d_gene: NA
j_gene: TRBJ1-4
v_gene: TRBV5-4
abundance: NA

CDR3aa: CASSAKPGPRGETQYF
CDR3nt: TGTGCCAGCAGCGCCAAACCCGGGCCCAGGGGGGAGACCCAGTACTTC
d_gene: TRBD1
j_gene: TRBJ2-5
v_gene: TRBV9
abundance: once

CDR3aa: CASRETGAKNTEAFF
CDR3nt: TGTGCCAGCAGGGAGACAGGAGCCAAGAACACTGAAGCTTTCTTT
d_gene: NA
j_gene: TRBJ1-1
v_gene: TRBV11-1
abundance: NA

CDR3aa: CASSIVAGEYEQYF
CDR3nt: TGTGCCAGTAGTATTGTTGCAGGGGAGTACGAGCAGTACTTC
d_gene: NA
j_gene: TRBJ2-7
v_gene: TRBV19
abundance: few

CDR3aa: CAWGEVTNTIYF
CDR3nt: TGTGCCTGGGGGGAGGTAACGAACACCATATATTTT
d_gene: NA
j_gene: TRBJ1-3
v_gene: TRBV30
abundance: NA

CDR3aa: CASGQQGHSNQPQHF
CDR3nt: TGTGCCAGTGGTCAACAGGGTCATAGCAATCAGCCCCAGCATTTT
d_gene: NA
j_gene: TRBJ1-5
v_gene: TRBV19
abundance: few

CDR3aa: CASSYSGMIYEQYF
CDR3nt: TGTGCCAGCAGTTACTCCGGGATGATCTACGAGCAGTACTTC
d_gene: NA
j_gene: TRBJ2-7
v_gene: TRBV6-5
abundance: NA

CDR3aa: CAISESRSFGETQYF
CDR3nt: TGTGCCATCAGTGAGTCTAGGAGTTTCGGGGAGACCCAGTACTTC
d_gene: NA
j_gene: TRBJ2-5
v_gene: TRBV10-3
abundance: NA

CDR3aa: CASSYQVSFSGANVLTF
CDR3nt: TGTGCCAGCAGTTACCAGGTCAGCTTCTCTGGGGCCAACGTCCTGACTTTC
d_gene: NA
j_gene: TRBJ2-6
v_gene: TRBV27
abundance: NA

CDR3aa: CASGLDTNYGYTF
CDR3nt: TGTGCTAGTGGTTTGGACACGAACTATGGCTACACCTTC
d_gene: NA
j_gene: TRBJ1-2
v_gene: TRBV12-5
abundance: once

CDR3aa: CASSFGQVTEAFF
CDR3nt: TGTGCCAGCAGCTTCGGACAGGTGACTGAAGCTTTCTTT
d_gene: TRBD1
j_gene: TRBJ1-1
v_gene: TRBV7-9
abundance: NA

CDR3aa: CASSEQGLAKNIQYF
CDR3nt: TGTGCCAGCAGTGAACAGGGGCTAGCCAAAAACATTCAGTACTTC
d_gene: NA
j_gene: TRBJ2-4
v_gene: TRBV2
abundance: NA

CDR3aa: CASTRNLMNTGELFF
CDR3nt: TGTGCCAGCACCAGGAACCTTATGAACACCGGGGAGCTGTTTTTT
d_gene: NA
j_gene: TRBJ2-2
v_gene: TRBV7-9
abundance: NA

CDR3aa: CASSPTRPGVNEQYF
CDR3nt: TGCGCCAGCAGCCCAACCCGGCCAGGGGTTAACGAGCAGTACTTC
d_gene: NA
j_gene: TRBJ2-7
v_gene: TRBV5-1
abundance: NA

CDR3aa: CASSGGGANTGELFF
CDR3nt: TGCGCCAGCAGCGGCGGGGGCGCGAACACCGGGGAGCTGTTTTTT
d_gene: NA
j_gene: TRBJ2-2
v_gene: TRBV5-1
abundance: once

CDR3aa: CASSPITGELFF
CDR3nt: TGTGCCAGCAGCCCTATCACCGGGGAGCTGTTTTTT
d_gene: NA
j_gene: TRBJ2-2
v_gene: TRBV7-9
abundance: NA

CDR3aa: CASSLSVMSGSPNTQYF
CDR3nt: TGTGCCAGCAGTTTATCTGTCATGAGCGGGAGTCCGAATACGCAGTATTTT
d_gene: TRBD2
j_gene: TRBJ2-3
v_gene: TRBV27
abundance: NA

CDR3aa: CASSGGLAEGQETQYF
CDR3nt: TGTGCCAGCAGTGGGGGACTAGCGGAGGGACAAGAGACCCAGTACTTC
d_gene: TRBD2
j_gene: TRBJ2-5
v_gene: TRBV6-1
abundance: NA

CDR3aa: CASREGHRYGYTF
CDR3nt: TGTGCCAGCAGAGAGGGACACCGCTATGGCTACACCTTC
d_gene: NA
j_gene: TRBJ1-2
v_gene: TRBV6-1
abundance: NA

CDR3aa: CASTSGGPLHF
CDR3nt: TGTGCCAGTACCTCCGGAGGACCCCTCCACTTT
d_gene: NA
j_gene: TRBJ1-6
v_gene: TRBV19
abundance: NA

CDR3aa: CASSWTAPNYGYTF
CDR3nt: TGTGCCAGCAGCTGGACAGCACCAAACTATGGCTACACCTTC
d_gene: NA
j_gene: TRBJ1-2
v_gene: TRBV5-6
abundance: NA

CDR3aa: CASSYSSNQPQHF
CDR3nt: TGTGCCAGCAGCTACAGTAGCAATCAGCCCCAGCATTTT
d_gene: NA
j_gene: TRBJ1-5
v_gene: TRBV27
abundance: once

CDR3aa: CASSLGGQNNQPQHF
CDR3nt: TGCGCCAGCAGCTTGGGGGGACAGAACAATCAGCCCCAGCATTTT
d_gene: TRBD1
j_gene: TRBJ1-5
v_gene: TRBV5-1
abundance: NA

CDR3aa: CASSIYQGLTYEQYF
CDR3nt: TGTGCCAGCAGCATCTACCAGGGACTTACCTACGAGCAGTACTTC
d_gene: NA
j_gene: TRBJ2-7
v_gene: TRBV11-2
abundance: NA